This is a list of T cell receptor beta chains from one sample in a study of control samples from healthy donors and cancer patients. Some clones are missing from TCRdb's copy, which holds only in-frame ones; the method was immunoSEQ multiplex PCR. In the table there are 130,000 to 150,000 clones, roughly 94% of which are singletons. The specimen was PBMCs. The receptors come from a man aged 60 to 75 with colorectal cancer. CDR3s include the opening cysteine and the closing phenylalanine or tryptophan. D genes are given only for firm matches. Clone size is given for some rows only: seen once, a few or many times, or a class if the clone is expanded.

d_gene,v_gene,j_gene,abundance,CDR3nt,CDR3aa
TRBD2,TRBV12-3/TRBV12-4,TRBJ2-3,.,TGTGCCAGCAGTAGCGGGGAGGGTGATACGCAGTATTTT,CASSSGEGDTQYF
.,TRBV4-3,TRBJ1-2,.,TGCGCCAGCAGCCAAGATCGATCAGTCTATGGCTACACCTTC,CASSQDRSVYGYTF
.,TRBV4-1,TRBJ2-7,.,TGCGCCAGCAGCCCTACCGGAGGGGGCTCATCCTACGAGCAGTACTTC,CASSPTGGGSSYEQYF
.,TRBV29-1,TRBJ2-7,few,TGCAGCGTTGGGAGACAGGCTTCTTACGAGCAGTACTTC,CSVGRQASYEQYF
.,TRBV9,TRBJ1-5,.,TGTGCCAGCAGCTCCGGGACGGCTAGCAATCAGCCCCAGCATTTT,CASSSGTASNQPQHF
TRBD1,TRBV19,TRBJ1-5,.,TGTGCCAGTAGTACCCACATAACAGGGGGCAGCAATCAGCCCCAGCATTTT,CASSTHITGGSNQPQHF
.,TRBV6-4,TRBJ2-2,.,TGTGCCAGCAGACCGGGACGCAACACCGGGGAGCTGTTTTTT,CASRPGRNTGELFF
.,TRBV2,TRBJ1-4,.,TGTGCCAGCAGGGGCGGACTAAGCGAAAAACTGTTTTTT,CASRGGLSEKLFF
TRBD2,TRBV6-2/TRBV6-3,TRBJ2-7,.,TGTGCCAGCAGTTACCGAGCGGGGGGCCTCTCCTACGAGCAGTACTTC,CASSYRAGGLSYEQYF
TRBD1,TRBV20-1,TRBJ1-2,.,TGCAGTGCTAGTAGCCTACACAGGGGGTATGGCTACACCTTC,CSASSLHRGYGYTF
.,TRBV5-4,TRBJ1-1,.,TGTGCCAGCAGCTTTCGACAGAACACTGAAGCTTTCTTT,CASSFRQNTEAFF
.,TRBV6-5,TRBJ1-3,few,TGTGCCACCAAAATAGGCCCGTGGGGAAACACCATATATTTT,CATKIGPWGNTIYF
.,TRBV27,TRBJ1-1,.,TGTGCCAGCCGGCCCGCCACCCTGGGCCTGAACACTGAAGCTTTCTTT,CASRPATLGLNTEAFF
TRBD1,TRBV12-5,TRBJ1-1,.,TGTGCTAGTGGTTTTCTCAGCGGACAGGGAGGGACTGAAGCTTTCTTT,CASGFLSGQGGTEAFF
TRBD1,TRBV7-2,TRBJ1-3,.,TGTGCCAGCAGCCCTCGCAGGGGGTCGGGAAACACCATATATTTT,CASSPRRGSGNTIYF
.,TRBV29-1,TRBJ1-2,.,TGCAGCGTTGAAGGGTTACTCTATGGCTACACCTTC,CSVEGLLYGYTF
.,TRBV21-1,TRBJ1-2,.,TGTGCCAGCTCAATTGGGCAGCAGGGGGCCCCGCCAGCTAACTATGGCTACACCTTC,CASSIGQQGAPPANYGYTF
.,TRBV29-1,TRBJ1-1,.,TGCAGCGTTGAAGATTCAGGGGATCGGAACACTGAAGCTTTCTTT,CSVEDSGDRNTEAFF
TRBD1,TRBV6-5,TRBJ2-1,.,TGTGCCAGCAACCGGGACAGGGTCAATGAGCAGTTCTTC,CASNRDRVNEQFF
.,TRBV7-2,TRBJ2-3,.,TGTGCCAGCAATCTCGGTTCAGATACGCAGTATTTT,CASNLGSDTQYF
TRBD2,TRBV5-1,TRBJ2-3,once,TGCGCCAGCAGCTTGGGAGGGACTAGCGGGGGCTCCACAGATACGCAGTATTTT,CASSLGGTSGGSTDTQYF
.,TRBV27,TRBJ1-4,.,TGTGCCAGGACCTCCGGGACACCAACCCCCAACTCTAATGAAAAACTGTTTTTT,CARTSGTPTPNSNEKLFF
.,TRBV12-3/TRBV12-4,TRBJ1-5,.,TGTGCCAGCACGGGGATGGGCAATCAGCCCCAGCATTTT,CASTGMGNQPQHF
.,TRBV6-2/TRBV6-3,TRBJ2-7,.,TGTGCCAGCAGTTATACAGGGAAACAGGCCTACGAGCAGTACTTC,CASSYTGKQAYEQYF
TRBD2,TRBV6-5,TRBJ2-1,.,TGTGCCAGCATATCTAGCGGGGGATACAATGAGCAGTTCTTC,CASISSGGYNEQFF
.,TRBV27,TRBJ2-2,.,TGTGCCAGCCGGAAGGCCGAGAACACCGGGGAGCTGTTTTTT,CASRKAENTGELFF
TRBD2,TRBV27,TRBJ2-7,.,TGTGCCAGCAGTTTAGCGGGGGGGCCGCGGGAGCAGTACTTC,CASSLAGGPREQYF
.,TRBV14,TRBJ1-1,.,TGTGCCAGCAGCCAAGAAAGTCGAGGGAGGGGAGGGAACACTGAAGCTTTCTTT,CASSQESRGRGGNTEAFF
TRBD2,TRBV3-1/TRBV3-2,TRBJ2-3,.,TGTGCCAGCAGCCTTTTGGAGCGGGGGGCCTCCACAGATACGCAGTATTTT,CASSLLERGASTDTQYF
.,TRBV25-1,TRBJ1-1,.,TGTGCCAGCAGTGAATCTTTCCAGAACACTGAAGCTTTCTTT,CASSESFQNTEAFF
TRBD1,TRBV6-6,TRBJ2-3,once,TGTGCCAGCAGACTCGGACAGGGGGATACAGATACGCAGTATTTT,CASRLGQGDTDTQYF
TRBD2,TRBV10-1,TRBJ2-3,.,TGCGCCAGCAGTGCCGCTAGCGGGGGTACCGCCAGCACAGATACGCAGTATTTT,CASSAASGGTASTDTQYF
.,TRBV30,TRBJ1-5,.,TGTGCCTGGAGTCCCCGTATGGGGTCGGGCAATCAGCCCCAGCATTTT,CAWSPRMGSGNQPQHF